The sequence of this T cell receptor beta chain was determined in a study of blood T cell repertoires in COVID-19. The CDR3 is 15 amino acids. Per germline, CDR1 MDHEN and CDR2 SYDVKM. The ends were cut back, 4 bases at V and 0 bases at J, with 12 bases in the middle. The data were produced by immunoSEQ multiplex PCR, yet TCRdb's version contains in-frame clones alone and is incomplete. Found here are a few hundred thousand clones, roughly 90% of them singletons; the top ten hold around 0.8%. V is TRBV28 and J is TRBJ1-1, with D tentatively TRBD1 (6 bases). The receptor was isolated from a young man with acute or convalescent COVID-19. Material: peripheral blood. CDR3 sequence reads: CASSWGGQLNTEAFF. CDR3 in DNA: TGTGCCAGCAGTTGGGGGGGGCAGCTGAACACTGAAGCTTTCTTT.